The 23 T cell receptor beta chains below were found in one sample sequenced in a study of CD8 T cells in Susac syndrome. An amount of RNA that ranged from roughly 0.5 to 1 ug was reverse transcribed with random hexamers. One entry per CDR3 protein, called by TCRdb with MiXCR from the immunoSEQ multiplex PCR reads. The sample comprises over 120,000 distinct CDR3 sequences, roughly 94% of which are singletons, and 0.14% rests with the top ten. Sequencing was carried out using CD4+ T cells from PBMCs. The source is a human donor with Susac syndrome.

CDR3 coding DNA: TGTGCCAGCAGCCCCGAGCGGTACAATGAGCAGTTCTTC. Encoded protein: CASSPERYNEQFF. V usage is TRBV5-4 and J usage is TRBJ2-1; TRBD2 might be the D (5 bases). Trimming took 4 bases from V and 4 from J, leaving 9 bases between them. Per germline, CDR1 SGHNT and CDR2 YYREEE (reference sequence). The CDR3 covers 13 residues.

This clonotype occurred once. The rearrangement uses TRBV3-1 and TRBJ1-6; 7 positions match TRBD1. The trim removed 7 bases at V and 6 bases at J, leaving 12 bases unmatched. Germline lookup yields CDR1 LGHDT and CDR2 YNNKEL (reference sequence). CDR3 length: 16 amino acids. CDR3 DNA: TGTGCCAGCAACCACAGGGGTTCCTCGACTAATTCACCCCTCCACTTT. Its protein product is CASNHRGSSTNSPLHF.

The table lists this clonotype with a count of one. The chain couples TRBV28 to TRBJ1-4, with 7 positions matching TRBD1. The CDR3 totals 14 residues. V lost 4 bases to trimming and J lost 4 bases; unmatched junction nucleotides: 3. Germline V CDR1 and CDR2: MDHEN, SYDVKM. The chain's CDR3 is CASSWDRINEKLFF. For the CDR3, the DNA is TGTGCCAGCAGTTGGGACAGAATTAATGAAAAACTGTTTTTT.

The rearrangement links TRBV4-3 to TRBJ2-1; D unclear. From germline, CDR1 is LGHNA and CDR2 YSLEER. The CDR3 has 15 residues. Trimming removed 1 base from V and 7 bases from J, with 14 bases in between. CDR3 in amino acids: CASSQGLLLGNEQFF. CDR3 in DNA: TGCGCCAGCAGCCAAGGGTTACTCCTGGGGAATGAGCAGTTCTTC.

The V call is TRBV7-9, the J call TRBJ2-5; D is possibly TRBD2 (5 bases). Per germline, CDR1 SEHNR and CDR2 FQNEAQ (reference sequence). V shed 1 base and J shed 13 bases, with 19 bases lying between them. This CDR3 spans 14 amino acids. In DNA, the CDR3 is TGTGCCAGCAGCTTAGAGTCCGAGACGGGGAAAAGGTACTTC. It yields the protein CASSLESETGKRYF. The variable domain in full, with the rest retrieved from reference TRBV7-9 and TRBJ2-5, is DTGVSQNPRHKITKRGQNVTFRCDPISEHNRLYWYRQTLGQGPEFLTYFQNEAQLEKSRLLSDRFSAERPKGSFSTLEIQRTEQGDSAMYLCASSLESETGKRYFGPGTRLLVL.

The rearrangement joins TRBV6-1 to TRBJ1-1; possible D gene TRBD1, 5 bases. The CDR3 runs 14 residues. CDR1 is MNHNS and CDR2 is SASEGT in the germline V gene. With 8 bases removed from V and 1 base from J, the gap between germline ends came to 14 bases. As DNA, the CDR3 is TGTGCCAGCTCCTCGCAGGGATCGAACACTGAAGCTTTCTTT. Its protein product is CASSSQGSNTEAFF.

This clonotype was seen a single time. CDR3 sequence: CASSLDGGTDTQYF. The DNA for the CDR3 is TGTGCCAGCAGCTTAGACGGAGGCACAGATACGCAGTATTTT. This chain connects TRBV7-2 to TRBJ2-3; D uncertain. The germline CDR1 and CDR2 sequences are SGHTA and FQGNSA. CDR3 length: 14 amino acids. V was clipped by 1 base and J by 1 base, with 6 bases between them.

The chain employs TRBV10-3 and TRBJ1-1, with D tentatively TRBD1 (5 bases). The CDR3 spans 14 residues. Between the trimmed V and J ends, which lost 6 bases and 6 bases, there was a span of 17 bases. Germline CDR1 is ENHRY and CDR2 is SYGVKD. CDR3 bases: TGTGCCATCAGCCTACAGGAGGCCGGCGCTGAAGCTTTCTTT. Amino acid sequence: CAISLQEAGAEAFF.

V is TRBV15 and J is TRBJ2-3; the D is unclear. There are 17 residues in the CDR3. Germline loops: CDR1 LNHNV, CDR2 YYDKDF (reference sequence). The germline V and J ends were trimmed by 0 bases and 1 base, with 14 bases remaining between them. CDR3 sequence: CATSRDQAASRTDTQYF. The CDR3, as DNA: TGTGCCACCAGCAGAGATCAGGCAGCCTCACGCACAGATACGCAGTATTTT.

This rearrangement joins TRBV29-1 to TRBJ1-3; 8 bases line up with TRBD1. Unmatched junction bases numbered 1, after V lost 1 base and J lost 2 bases. The germline V gene encodes CDR1 SQVTM and CDR2 ANQGSEA. The CDR3 runs to 14 residues. Here the CDR3 DNA reads TGCAGCGTTGAAGCACAGGGGGCTGGAAACACCATATATTTT. Protein sequence: CSVEAQGAGNTIYF.

This rearrangement joins TRBV27 to TRBJ1-6; D possibly corresponds to TRBD1 (6 bases). The V and J ends lost 5 bases and 5 bases respectively, with 22 bases between them. CDR1 and CDR2 (germline): MNHEY, SMNVEV (reference sequence). The CDR3 spans 18 residues. The CDR3 DNA follows: TGTGCCAGCAGTCCCGCCCCCCTCACAGGGTGGGATAATTCACCCCTCCACTTT. This translates into CASSPAPLTGWDNSPLHF.

The J gene is TRBJ2-1, the V gene TRBV5-1; 10 bases match TRBD2. This CDR3 comprises 16 residues. Germline-derived CDR1 and CDR2 are SGHRS and YFSETQ. Trimming removed 4 bases from V and 4 bases from J; junction bases left unmatched: 8. The CDR3 region is CASSRRTSGSYNEQFF. DNA for the CDR3: TGCGCCAGCAGCCGACGGACTAGCGGATCTTACAATGAGCAGTTCTTC.

This chain joins TRBV7-9 and TRBJ2-3; D is undetermined. This CDR3 spans 13 amino acids. The V end lost 6 bases, the J end lost 1 base, and 8 bases lay between the germline ends. Germline values: CDR1 SEHNR, CDR2 FQNEAQ (reference sequence). CDR3 region: CASSSVGTDTQYF. The CDR3 DNA sequence: TGTGCCAGCAGTTCCGTCGGCACAGATACGCAGTATTTT.

The chain links TRBV7-2 to TRBJ2-5, with TRBD2 matching over 8 bases. The ends lost 6 bases at V and 7 bases at J; junction bases unmatched: 13. Germline assignment: CDR1 SGHTA and CDR2 FQGNSA. This CDR3 contains 15 residues. CDR3 sequence reads: CASRDSVGLAGTQYF. The CDR3 DNA reads TGTGCCAGCAGAGACTCGGTTGGACTAGCTGGGACCCAGTACTTC.

The sample holds one count of this clonotype. The chain has TRBV11-2 and TRBJ2-3; TRBD2 matches 11 bases. V lost 6 bases and J lost 4; bases outside the gene matches: 6. Germline loops: CDR1 SGHAT, CDR2 FQNNGV. The CDR3 runs 15 residues. The CDR3 region is CASRPTSGSADTQYF. CDR3 in DNA: TGTGCCAGCAGACCAACTAGCGGGAGTGCAGATACGCAGTATTTT.

The chain uses TRBV29-1 and TRBJ2-5; 9 nucleotides line up with TRBD1. V gave up 5 bases and J gave up 1 base; unmatched junction bases: 2. The CDR3 covers 13 residues. Germline V gene data show CDR1 as SQVTM and CDR2 as ANQGSEA. The CDR3, as DNA: TGCAGCGTTCGGACAGGGGCCCAAGAGACCCAGTACTTC. As protein: CSVRTGAQETQYF.

The rearrangement uses TRBV30 and TRBJ1-1; D is possibly TRBD1 (5 bases). Germline V lookup: CDR1 GTSNPN, CDR2 SVGIG (reference sequence). This CDR3 region has 15 residues. The germline V and J ends were trimmed by 1 base and 3 bases, with 15 bases remaining between them. The CDR3 spells CAWSASRGGDTEAFF. The CDR3 DNA sequence: TGTGCCTGGAGTGCATCCCGGGGGGGTGACACTGAAGCTTTCTTT.

This clonotype was seen only once. The chain combines TRBV5-1 with TRBJ2-3, with 7 bases lining up with TRBD1. From germline, CDR1 is SGHRS and CDR2 YFSETQ. There are 14 residues in the CDR3. V shed 0 bases and J 8 bases; nucleotides not matched to a gene: 6. For the CDR3, the DNA is TGCGCCAGCAGCTTGGAGACAGGGTTCGGTACGCAGTATTTT. This translates into CASSLETGFGTQYF. The full variable domain, completed using reference TRBV5-1 and TRBJ2-3, is KAGVTQTPRYLIKTRGQQVTLSCSPISGHRSVSWYQQTPGQGLQFLFEYFSETQRNKGNFPGRFSGRQFSNSRSEMNVSTLELGDSALYLCASSLETGFGTQYFGPGTRLTVL.

V usage is TRBV5-1 and J usage is TRBJ2-2; possible D gene TRBD1, 6 bases. The germline V gene has CDR1 SGHRS and CDR2 YFSETQ. V lost 3 bases, J lost 1 base, and 13 bases lay in between. The CDR3 has 16 amino acids. The CDR3 reads CASSWEPQGNTGELFF. DNA for the CDR3: TGCGCCAGCAGCTGGGAACCACAGGGGAACACCGGGGAGCTGTTTTTT.

The rearrangement links TRBV9 to TRBJ2-1; D could derive from TRBD1 or TRBD2 (6 bases each). CDR1 is SGDLS and CDR2 is YYNGEE in the germline V gene. V was pared by 1 base and J by 7 bases, with 15 bases between. This CDR3 has 15 amino acids. This CDR3 is CASSVRGTLGNEQFF. For the CDR3, the DNA is TGTGCCAGCAGCGTAAGGGGGACTCTTGGGAATGAGCAGTTCTTC. The entire variable domain, with the rest obtained from reference TRBV9 and TRBJ2-1, is as follows: DSGVTQTPKHLITATGQRVTLRCSPRSGDLSVYWYQQSLDQGLQFLIQYYNGEERAKGNILERFSAQQFPDLHSELNLSSLELGDSALYFCASSVRGTLGNEQFFGPGTRLTVL.

The V call is TRBV20-1, the J call TRBJ1-2, with TRBD1 matching over 7 bases. With 6 bases clipped from V and 7 bases from J, the junction kept 8 bases outside the gene matches. CDR3 length equals 12 residues. Germline CDR1 and CDR2: DFQATT and SNEGSKA (reference sequence). The CDR3 DNA reads TGCAGTGCGAATCAGGGGGTTTCTGGCTACACCTTC. It encodes CSANQGVSGYTF.

The rearrangement joins TRBV20-1 to TRBJ2-7; 7 nucleotides line up with TRBD2. The junction had 9 bases not matched to a gene; V was cut back by 3 bases and J by 1 base. CDR3 length: 15 amino acids. Looked up from germline, CDR1 is DFQATT and CDR2 is SNEGSKA (reference sequence). CDR3 amino acids: CSARTGPSGSYEQYF. The CDR3 nucleotides are TGCAGTGCTAGGACCGGGCCTAGCGGATCCTACGAGCAGTACTTC.

The chain uses TRBV3-1 and TRBJ2-7; D gene unclear. Trimming left V 1 base short and J 3 bases short, with 13 bases between. Germline V lookup: CDR1 LGHDT, CDR2 YNNKEL (reference sequence). The CDR3 runs to 15 residues. CDR3 in DNA: TGTGCCAGCAGCCAAGCCACGAGCAAACTCTACGAGCAGTACTTC. Protein sequence: CASSQATSKLYEQYF.